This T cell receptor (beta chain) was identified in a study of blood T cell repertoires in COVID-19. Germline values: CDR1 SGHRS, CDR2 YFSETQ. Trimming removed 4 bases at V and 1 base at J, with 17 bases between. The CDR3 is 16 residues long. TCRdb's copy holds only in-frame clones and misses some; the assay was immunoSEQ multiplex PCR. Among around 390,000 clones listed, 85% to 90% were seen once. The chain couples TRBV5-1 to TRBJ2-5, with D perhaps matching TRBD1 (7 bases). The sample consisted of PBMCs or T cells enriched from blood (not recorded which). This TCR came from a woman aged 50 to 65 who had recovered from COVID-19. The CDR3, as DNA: TGCGCCAGCAGCGGAGGGACAGATATTCTCCAAGAGACCCAGTACTTC. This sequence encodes CASSGGTDILQETQYF.